The 25 T cell receptor beta chains reported below all come from one sample, sequenced in a study of Ad26.COV2.S vaccination and SARS-CoV-2 variants. Repertoires were generated with immunoSEQ multiplex PCR, while TCRdb's copy carries only in-frame clones and drops some. The sample has more than 250,000 clones; about 90% are singletons. Specified treatment: some 19 received Ad26.COV2.S at low or high dose, single or two shots; about 5 received placebo; per-sample allocation not given. The samples were gathered on day 63 after the first injection of vaccine or placebo. The sequencing used peripheral blood, collected in a trial of Ad26.COV2.S vaccine versus placebo. All receptors come from a person between 18 and 60 years old who received the Ad26.COV2.S COVID-19 vaccine or a placebo.

The chain carries TRBV28 and TRBJ2-3, with 10 nucleotides matching TRBD2. CDR1 is MDHEN and CDR2 is SYDVKM in the germline V gene. The junction had 11 bases not matched to a gene; V was cut back by 2 bases and J by 6 bases. There are 17 residues in the CDR3. The CDR3, as DNA: TGTGCCAGCAGTTTAGAGCTAGCGGGGGCCCGATGGGATACGCAGTATTTT. Translation: CASSLELAGARWDTQYF.

V and J are TRBV18 and TRBJ1-6; no clear D. The germline V gene has CDR1 KGHSH and CDR2 LQKENI. The CDR3 has 14 amino acids. V was shortened by 3 bases and J by 12 bases, with 15 bases between the two germline ends. The CDR3 nucleotides read TGTGCCAGCTCACCCCAAGGACCGCCGCAACCCCTCCACTTT. It translates to CASSPQGPPQPLHF.

The rearrangement links TRBV2 to TRBJ2-6; D is ambiguous. The CDR3 is made up of 14 amino acids. V lost 4 bases and J 0 bases, leaving 4 bases between the germline ends. CDR1 is SNHLY and CDR2 is FYNNEI in the germline V gene. CDR3 bases: TGTGCCAGCAGTGCTATCTCTGGGGCCAACGTCCTGACTTTC. Its protein is CASSAISGANVLTF.

The rearrangement joins TRBV18 to TRBJ2-7; D not resolved. CDR1 KGHSH and CDR2 LQKENI come from the germline V gene. The CDR3 is made up of 11 amino acids. The V end lost 3 bases, the J end lost 5 bases, and 5 bases lay between the germline ends. CDR3 amino acids: CASSPDNEQYF. CDR3 DNA: TGTGCCAGCTCACCTGACAACGAGCAGTACTTC.

The J gene is TRBJ2-1, the V gene TRBV7-2, with D tentatively TRBD2 (6 bases). Trimming cost V 4 bases and J 8 bases, with 15 bases left between them. CDR1 and CDR2 (germline): SGHTA, FQGNSA. The CDR3 has 14 amino acids. CDR3 sequence (DNA): TGTGCCAGCAGCTCTAGACTAGGATCAGATGAGCAGTTCTTC. As protein: CASSSRLGSDEQFF. Looking up the rest from reference TRBV7-2 and TRBJ2-1 gives the full variable domain: GAGVSQSPSNKVTEKGKDVELRCDPISGHTALYWYRQSLGQGLEFLIYFQGNSAPDKSGLPSDRFSAERTGGSVSTLTIQRTQQEDSAVYLCASSSRLGSDEQFFGPGTRLTVL.

The V gene is TRBV10-3, the J gene TRBJ2-1; the D gene is possibly TRBD2 (6 bases). This CDR3 has 15 residues. V was trimmed by 3 bases and J by 4 bases, leaving 13 bases between them. Germline CDR1 is ENHRY and CDR2 is SYGVKD. CDR3 in DNA: TGTGCCATCAGTGACGTCGGGAGTCTGTACAATGAGCAGTTCTTC. Translation: CAISDVGSLYNEQFF.

V usage is TRBV9 and J usage is TRBJ1-5; TRBD1 agrees at 9 bases. Germline loops: CDR1 SGDLS, CDR2 YYNGEE. Trimming removed 4 bases from V and 4 bases from J; junction bases left unmatched: 9. The CDR3 loop spans 16 amino acids. DNA of the CDR3: TGTGCCAGCAGCCAGGGGGGACAGGGTAAAAATCAGCCCCAGCATTTT. It is translated as CASSQGGQGKNQPQHF.

DNA of the CDR3: TGTGCCAGCAGTGACTATCCACAGGGGAGTTTCTCTGGCTACACCTTC. Its protein product is CASSDYPQGSFSGYTF. The rearrangement uses TRBV6-4 and TRBJ1-2; 7 nucleotides line up with TRBD1. Germline V gives CDR1 MRHNA, CDR2 SNTAGT. With V trimmed by 1 base and J by 7 bases, 12 bases remained unmatched. This CDR3 comprises 16 residues.

V usage is TRBV5-4 and J usage is TRBJ2-1; TRBD1 agrees at 8 bases. The trim removed 3 bases at V and 2 bases at J, leaving 7 bases unmatched. This CDR3 region has 16 residues. Germline CDR1 SGHNT, CDR2 YYREEE (reference sequence). CDR3 sequence: CASSSRRTGTYNEQFF. Here the CDR3 DNA reads TGTGCCAGCAGCTCCCGAAGGACAGGGACCTACAATGAGCAGTTCTTC.

The chain couples TRBV2 to TRBJ1-6; perhaps TRBD1 as D (6 bases). The germline V and J ends were trimmed by 7 bases and 7 bases, with 17 bases remaining between them. The CDR3 spans 15 residues. Germline loops: CDR1 SNHLY, CDR2 FYNNEI. CDR3 protein: CASTPSQGTNSPLHF. CDR3 nucleotide sequence: TGTGCCAGCACCCCCTCCCAGGGGACGAATTCACCCCTCCACTTT.

CDR3 region: CASSYSTGDNSPLHF. The CDR3 bases are TGTGCCAGCAGTTATTCGACAGGGGATAATTCACCCCTCCACTTT. J is TRBJ1-6 and V is TRBV6-5, with TRBD1 matching over 8 bases. The CDR3 consists of 15 residues. The germline V gene has CDR1 MNHEY and CDR2 SVGAGI. With V trimmed by 3 bases and J by 5 bases, 3 bases remained unmatched.

The gene calls are TRBV6-5 and TRBJ2-3, with 10 nucleotides matching TRBD1. This CDR3 region has 13 residues. The germline V gene has CDR1 MNHEY and CDR2 SVGAGI. V shed 7 bases, J shed 6 bases, and the junction held 4 bases outside the gene matches. The CDR3: CASIPGQGDTQYF. As DNA, the CDR3 is TGTGCCAGCATACCGGGACAGGGGGATACGCAGTATTTT.

Here the CDR3 reads CASSEAGGATEAFF. DNA for the CDR3: TGTGCCAGCAGTGAAGCAGGAGGGGCGACTGAAGCTTTCTTT. This chain uses TRBV6-1 with TRBJ1-1; D possibly corresponds to TRBD1 (5 bases). The CDR3 is 14 residues long. V dropped 0 bases and J dropped 5 bases, with 10 bases sitting between them. Germline lookup yields CDR1 MNHNS and CDR2 SASEGT.

The genes are TRBV7-2 and TRBJ2-5; either TRBD1 or TRBD2 may supply D (5 bases each). Germline V CDR1 and CDR2: SGHTA, FQGNSA. The ends were cut back, 3 bases at V and 5 bases at J, with 16 bases in the middle. This CDR3 spans 15 amino acids. The CDR3 sequence is CASSFLTTGRETQYF. CDR3 nucleotide sequence: TGTGCCAGCAGCTTCCTTACGACGGGACGGGAGACCCAGTACTTC.

The chain has TRBV12-5 and TRBJ2-1; 7 nucleotides agree with TRBD1. Germline V gene lookup returns CDR1 LGHNT and CDR2 FRNRAP. The junction had 6 bases not matched to a gene; V was cut back by 0 bases and J by 1 base. The CDR3 consists of 17 residues. CDR3 DNA sequence: TGTGCTAGTGGTTTGGTATTAGACAGGGTTTCCTACAATGAGCAGTTCTTC. Translated, it gives CASGLVLDRVSYNEQFF.

This clone was counted a single time. This chain joins TRBV6-5 and TRBJ2-7; TRBD1 agrees at 7 bases. After removal of 7 bases from V and 2 bases from J, the junction contained 8 bases not matched to a gene. Germline V CDR1 and CDR2: MNHEY, SVGAGI. The CDR3 has 14 amino acids. This CDR3 is CASKGQLWAYEQYF. CDR3 in DNA: TGTGCCAGCAAGGGACAGTTGTGGGCCTACGAGCAGTACTTC.

This clone was observed a few times. V and J are TRBV18 and TRBJ1-1, with D unresolved. V lost 3 bases, J lost 11 bases, and 16 bases lay in between. The length of the CDR3 is 13 residues. The V gene's germline CDR1 is KGHSH and CDR2 LQKENI. The CDR3 region has the DNA TGTGCCAGCTCACCTAACCAGGATGACGGTGCTTTCTTT. Its protein product is CASSPNQDDGAFF.

The chain combines TRBV3-1 (or the pseudogene TRBV3-2) with TRBJ2-1; D gene ambiguous. The CDR3 is made up of 16 amino acids. CDR1 is LGHDT, CDR2 YNNKEL, per germline (reference sequence). V was cut by 0 bases and J by 3 bases, with 12 bases left in between. The CDR3: CASSQDRRPLYNEQFF. For the CDR3, the DNA is TGTGCCAGCAGCCAAGATCGGAGACCCCTCTACAATGAGCAGTTCTTC.

This chain connects TRBV20-1 to TRBJ2-7, with 7 bases aligning to TRBD2. Germline lookup yields CDR1 DFQATT and CDR2 SNEGSKA (reference sequence). The CDR3 consists of 11 residues. J was trimmed by 5 bases and V by 6 bases; bases with no gene match: 4. In DNA form, the CDR3 reads TGCAGTGCGAGCGGGACCCACGAGCAGTACTTC. Amino acids: CSASGTHEQYF.

The chain employs TRBV7-6 and TRBJ2-7; D is uncertain. Trimming took 1 base from V and 2 from J, leaving 12 bases between them. CDR1 is SGHVS and CDR2 is FNYEAQ in the germline V gene. The CDR3 runs 15 residues. The CDR3 loop reads CASSLEGTRTYEQYF. CDR3 coding DNA: TGTGCCAGCAGCTTAGAAGGTACTCGGACCTACGAGCAGTACTTC.

The rearrangement joins TRBV12-3 or TRBV12-4 to TRBJ1-4; D call uncertain. The CDR3 has 11 amino acids. The ends were cut back, 3 bases at V and 4 bases at J, with 0 bases in the middle. The CDR3: CASSFNEKLFF. In nucleotides, the CDR3 is TGTGCCAGCAGTTTTAATGAAAAACTGTTTTTT.

This chain joins TRBV3-1 (or the pseudogene TRBV3-2) and TRBJ2-5; 8 bases match TRBD2. With 1 base clipped from V and 4 bases from J, the junction kept 8 bases outside the gene matches. There are 16 residues in the CDR3. Germline-derived CDR1 and CDR2 are LGHDT and YNNKEL (reference sequence). CDR3: CASSQVSSGSGETQYF. CDR3 DNA sequence: TGTGCCAGCAGCCAAGTCTCCAGCGGGAGTGGAGAGACCCAGTACTTC.

The chain joins TRBV19 to TRBJ2-2; 8 bases match TRBD1. CDR1 is LNHDA and CDR2 is SQIVND in the germline V gene (reference sequence). Losses at the gene ends were 7 bases for V and 7 bases for J; bases not matched to a gene: 14. This CDR3 is built from 16 residues. CDR3 sequence (DNA): TGTGCCAGTATCCTCTACCCGGGACAGGTCGACGGGGAGCTGTTTTTT. Translation gives CASILYPGQVDGELFF.

The chain is built from TRBV15 and TRBJ1-2; possible D gene TRBD1, 5 bases. This CDR3 is built from 15 residues. Deletions cut 5 bases from V and 2 bases from J, with 15 bases between. Germline V gene lookup returns CDR1 LNHNV and CDR2 YYDKDF (reference sequence). The CDR3 region is CATSLIHSGNYGYTF. CDR3 in DNA: TGTGCCACCAGCCTGATACATTCAGGGAACTATGGCTACACCTTC.

V and J are TRBV30 and TRBJ2-7, with TRBD1 matching 12 bases. V was clipped by 2 bases and J by 6 bases; unmatched bases: 5. Germline V gives CDR1 GTSNPN, CDR2 SVGIG (reference sequence). This CDR3 has 14 amino acids. Here the CDR3 DNA reads TGTGCCTGGAGTCCGGGACAGGGGGCGGGCGAGCAGTACTTC. Translated, it gives CAWSPGQGAGEQYF. The whole variable domain, remainder taken from reference TRBV30 and TRBJ2-7, is SQTIHQWPATLVQPVGSPLSLECTVEGTSNPNLYWYRQAAGRGLQLLFYSVGIGQISSEVPQNLSASRPQDRQFILSSKKLLLSDSGFYLCAWSPGQGAGEQYFGPGTRLTVT.